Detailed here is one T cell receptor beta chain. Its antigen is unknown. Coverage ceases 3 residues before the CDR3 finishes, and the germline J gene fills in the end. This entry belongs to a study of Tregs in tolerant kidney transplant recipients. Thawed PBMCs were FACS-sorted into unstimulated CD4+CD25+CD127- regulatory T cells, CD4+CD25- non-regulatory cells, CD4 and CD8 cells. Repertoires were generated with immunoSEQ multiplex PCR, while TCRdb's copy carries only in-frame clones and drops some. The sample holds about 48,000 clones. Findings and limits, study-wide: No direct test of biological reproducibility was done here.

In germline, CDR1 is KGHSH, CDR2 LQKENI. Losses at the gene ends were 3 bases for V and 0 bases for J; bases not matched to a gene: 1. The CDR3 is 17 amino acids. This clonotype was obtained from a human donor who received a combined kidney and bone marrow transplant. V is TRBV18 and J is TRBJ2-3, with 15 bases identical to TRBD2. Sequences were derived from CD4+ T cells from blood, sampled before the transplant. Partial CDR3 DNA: TGTGCCAGCTCACCGGGACTAGCGGGGGGAAGCACAGATACG. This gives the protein CASSPGLAGGSTDT. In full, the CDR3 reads CASSPGLAGGSTDTQYF. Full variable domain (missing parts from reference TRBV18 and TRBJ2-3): NAGVMQNPRHLVRRRGQEARLRCSPMKGHSHVYWYRQLPEEGLKFMVYLQKENIIDESGMPKERFSAEFPKEGPSILRIQQVVRGDSAAYFCASSPGLAGGSTDTQYFGPGTRLTVL.